The T cell receptor beta chain under discussion was sequenced for a study of blood T cell repertoires in COVID-19. Across the study: The United States, Italy and Spain provided the acute and convalescent COVID-19 samples.

The table came from immunoSEQ multiplex PCR; TCRdb's copy has only in-frame clones and leaves some out. This sample yields approximately 70,000 clones, of which approximately 90% are seen a single time; around 1.3% belongs to the top ten. Trimming stripped 1 base from V and 2 bases from J, with 5 bases between. Germline assignment: CDR1 SGHTA and CDR2 FQGNSA. The CDR3 covers 14 residues. This clone was seen more than once but under ten times. The sample taken for sequencing was peripheral blood. The clonotype was recovered from a woman between 55 and 75 years old with acute or convalescent COVID-19. The chain joins TRBV7-2 to TRBJ1-4; D unclear. As DNA, the CDR3 is TGTGCCAGCAGCTTAGGGGCGACTAATGAAAAACTGTTTTTT. This codes for CASSLGATNEKLFF.